This TCR beta chain came from a study of T-cell memory formation after mild COVID-19. Broader study findings: Contracting CD8+ clones were enriched in EMRA, CD4+ mainly in CM and EM. Day 37-peaking second-wave clones had unconfirmed SARS-CoV-2 specificity. Day 15 to 85 contractors were CD4/CD8 balanced; later expanders leaned CD4+.

TCRdb called the 5' RACE reads again in MiXCR, with one record for every CDR3 protein. The data show around 150,000 distinct CDR3 sequences, under 14% seen once. This clonotype has more than one count but fewer than ten. Its cognate antigen is unknown. Looked up from germline, CDR1 is LGHNA and CDR2 is YSLEER. The CDR3 totals 15 residues. The junction had 4 bases not matched to a gene; V was cut back by 1 base and J by 4 bases. The receptor was isolated from a man between 18 and 29 years old who had mild COVID-19 (a few samples of this study predate the infection). Cell type and time point are not known. What was sequenced was PBMCs or a T cell subset sorted from them (not recorded which). This chain uses TRBV4-3 with TRBJ2-3, with TRBD1 identical over 8 bases. The CDR3 protein is CASSQGGQGSDTQYF. The CDR3 DNA sequence: TGCGCCAGCAGCCAAGGTGGACAGGGATCAGATACGCAGTATTTT.